This T cell receptor beta chain came from a study of human T cells and chemical hapten exposure. As for time point: pre-sensitization, week 0. Treatment given: therapeutic diphenylcyclopropenone sensitization with weekly scalp DPC. One entry per CDR3 protein results from TCRdb running MiXCR on the RACE reads. The sample contains around 180,000 distinct CDR3 sequences, under 35% of which appear only once. This clonotype has just a few counts. Germline loops: CDR1 MNHEY, CDR2 SVGAGI. The CDR3 has 11 residues. V lost 5 bases and J lost 11; bases outside the gene matches: 3. The material was whole blood, obtained in connection with sensitization to the hapten diphenylcyclopropenone (DPC). The sequence was collected from a woman between 25 and 40 years old with alopecia areata. Some clones in this sample may be carry-over from other donors' samples. The chain joins TRBV6-5 to TRBJ1-1; 9 positions agree with TRBD1. Here the CDR3 DNA reads TGTGCCAGCAGTGTACAGGGGGCGGCTTTCTTT. As protein: CASSVQGAAFF.